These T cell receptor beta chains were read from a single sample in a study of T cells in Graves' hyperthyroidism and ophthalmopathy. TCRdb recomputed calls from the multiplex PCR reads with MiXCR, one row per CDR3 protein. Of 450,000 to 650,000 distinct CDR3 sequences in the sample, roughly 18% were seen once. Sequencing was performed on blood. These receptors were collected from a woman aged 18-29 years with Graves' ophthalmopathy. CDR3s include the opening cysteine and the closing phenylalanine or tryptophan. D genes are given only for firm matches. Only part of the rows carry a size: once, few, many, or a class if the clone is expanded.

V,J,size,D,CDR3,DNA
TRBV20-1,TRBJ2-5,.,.,CSAPRRVSQETQYF,TGCAGTGCTCCCCGGCGGGTGAGCCAAGAGACCCAGTACTTC
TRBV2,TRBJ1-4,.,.,CASNTDRSEKLFF,TGTGCCAGCAACACCGACAGGAGTGAAAAACTGTTTTTT
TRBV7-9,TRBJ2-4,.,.,CASSPPFGPSGHKNIQYF,TGTGCCAGCAGCCCCCCGTTCGGTCCCAGCGGGCATAAAAACATTCAGTACTTC
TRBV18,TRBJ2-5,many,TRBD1,CASSPVRGLETQYF,TGTGCCAGCTCACCCGTCAGGGGGCTAGAGACCCAGTACTTC
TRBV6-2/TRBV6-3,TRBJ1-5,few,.,CASNPILGQGNQPQHF,TGTGCCAGCAACCCGATCCTGGGGCAGGGAAATCAGCCCCAGCATTTT
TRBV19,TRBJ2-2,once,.,CASSMVSSTGELFF,TGTGCCAGTAGTATGGTTAGCTCCACCGGGGAGCTGTTTTTT
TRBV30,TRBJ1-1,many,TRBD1,CAWSDADRGPFENTEAFF,TGTGCCTGGAGCGACGCTGACAGGGGGCCGTTTGAGAACACTGAAGCTTTCTTT
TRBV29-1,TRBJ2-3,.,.,CSASPYRYPSTDTQYF,TGCAGCGCGTCACCCTACCGATACCCTAGCACAGATACGCAGTATTTT
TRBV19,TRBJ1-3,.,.,CASSPGHTGNTIYF,TGTGCCAGTAGTCCGGGACATACTGGAAACACCATATATTTT
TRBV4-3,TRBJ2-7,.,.,CASSQDQEGGRYEQYF,TGCGCCAGCAGCCAAGATCAGGAGGGTGGGAGGTACGAGCAGTACTTC
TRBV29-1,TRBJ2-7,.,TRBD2,CSTFRGGDEQYF,TGCAGCACATTCCGGGGGGGGGACGAGCAGTACTTC
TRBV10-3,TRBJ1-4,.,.,CAISESGRRNEKLFF,TGTGCCATCAGTGAGTCGGGCCGCCGCAATGAAAAACTGTTTTTT
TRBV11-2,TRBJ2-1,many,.,CASSLRSGLSSYNEQFF,TGTGCCAGCAGCTTACGCTCCGGGTTAAGCTCCTACAATGAGCAGTTCTTC
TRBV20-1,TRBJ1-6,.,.,CSAWGGYNSPLHF,TGCAGTGCTTGGGGGGGCTATAATTCACCCCTCCACTTT
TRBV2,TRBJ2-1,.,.,CATQQGRYNEQFF,TGTGCCACCCAACAGGGTAGGTACAATGAGCAGTTCTTC
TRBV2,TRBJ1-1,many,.,CASTPDTEAFF,TGTGCCAGCACCCCTGACACTGAAGCTTTCTTT
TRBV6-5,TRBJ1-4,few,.,CASSYSRQGWEKLFF,TGTGCCAGCAGTTACTCTCGGCAGGGCTGGGAAAAACTGTTTTTT
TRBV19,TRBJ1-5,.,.,CASSKPHQPQHF,TGTGCCAGTAGTAAACCCCATCAGCCCCAGCATTTT
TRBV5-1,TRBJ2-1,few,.,CASTARQNEQFF,TGCGCCAGCACCGCAAGGCAAAATGAGCAGTTCTTC
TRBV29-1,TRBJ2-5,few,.,CSVLPDSRGQYF,TGCAGCGTCCTCCCGGACAGCCGGGGCCAGTACTTC
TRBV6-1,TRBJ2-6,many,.,CASNFSLRGNSGANVLTF,TGTGCCAGCAATTTCTCACTGAGGGGAAACTCTGGGGCCAACGTCCTGACTTTC